These 9 T cell receptor beta chains were sequenced from one sample in a study of blood T cell repertoires in COVID-19. Produced via immunoSEQ multiplex PCR; TCRdb's table is partial and in-frame only. The sample has about 93,000 clones, roughly nine tenths seen once. Sequenced: peripheral blood. These receptor sequences come from a man aged 50-60 years with acute or convalescent COVID-19.

The CDR3 protein is CARGRELTDTQYF. The CDR3 nucleotides read TGTGCCAGGGGAAGGGAGTTAACAGATACGCAGTATTTT. The chain couples TRBV2 to TRBJ2-3; D might be TRBD2 (5 bases). Trimming cost V 9 bases and J 3 bases, with 13 bases left between them. This CDR3 has 13 residues. Germline loops: CDR1 SNHLY, CDR2 FYNNEI.

This chain connects TRBV19 to TRBJ2-5; D is possibly TRBD1 (6 bases). The CDR3 is made up of 16 amino acids. Trimming shortened V by 9 bases and J by 2 bases, and 22 bases separated the two germline ends. The germline V gene encodes CDR1 LNHDA and CDR2 SQIVND (reference sequence). CDR3 sequence (DNA): TGTGCCAGCACCCGGGCAGGGGCGGGTCTTCAAGAGACCCAGTACTTC. Translating gives CASTRAGAGLQETQYF. Using reference TRBV19 and TRBJ2-5 for the parts outside the CDR3, the full variable domain is DGGITQSPKYLFRKEGQNVTLSCEQNLNHDAMYWYRQDPGQGLRLIYYSQIVNDFQKGDIAEGYSVSREKKESFPLTVTSAQKNPTAFYLCASTRAGAGLQETQYFGPGTRLLVL.

The rearrangement links TRBV6-5 to TRBJ2-1; TRBD2 matches at 9 bases. CDR3 length: 15 residues. Germline V gene sequence: CDR1 MNHEY, CDR2 SVGAGI. The V and J ends lost 6 bases and 2 bases, in that order; junction bases with no gene match: 5. The DNA of the CDR3 is TGTGCCAGCAGCCAGACTAGCGGAGCCTACAATGAGCAGTTCTTC. The encoded protein is CASSQTSGAYNEQFF.

This clone was recorded only once. The V and J genes are TRBV5-1 and TRBJ1-2, with D tentatively TRBD1 (6 bases). Germline V gene lookup returns CDR1 SGHRS and CDR2 YFSETQ. The CDR3 is 13 amino acids. Trimming took 4 bases from V and 8 from J, leaving 15 bases between them. The CDR3: CASSLPGEGGYTF. CDR3 nucleotides: TGCGCCAGCAGCCTACCAGGGGAAGGAGGCTACACCTTC.

The chain is built from TRBV10-2 and TRBJ2-7, with 12 bases that match TRBD2. The CDR3 covers 13 residues. Germline values: CDR1 WSHSY, CDR2 SAAADI. V lost 7 bases and J lost 7; bases outside the gene matches: 5. CDR3 bases: TGCGCCAGCAATCTAGCGGGGGGGTATGAGCAGTACTTC. It specifies CASNLAGGYEQYF.

CDR3 in amino acids: CSGFDGGLLFF. The CDR3 DNA is TGCAGTGGGTTCGACGGGGGGCTCTTGTTCTTC. V gene TRBV20-1 combines with J gene TRBJ2-1, with D tentatively TRBD2 (7 bases). Looked up from germline, CDR1 is DFQATT and CDR2 is SNEGSKA (reference sequence). There are 11 residues in the CDR3. The ends were cut back, 7 bases at V and 15 bases at J, with 19 bases in the middle.

This clone has only one observation. The chain has TRBV9 and TRBJ1-1; D is perhaps TRBD1 (6 bases). The length of the CDR3 is 14 residues. The V end was cut by 4 bases, the J end by 1 base, with 11 bases between. Germline assignment: CDR1 SGDLS and CDR2 YYNGEE. The CDR3 reads CASSLRTANTEAFF. The CDR3 bases are TGTGCCAGCAGCCTCCGGACAGCGAACACTGAAGCTTTCTTT.

The chain has TRBV9 and TRBJ2-7; D gene unclear. This CDR3 is built from 15 residues. Germline CDR1 and CDR2: SGDLS and YYNGEE. V lost 0 bases and J 4 bases, leaving 14 bases between the germline ends. The CDR3 nucleotides are TGTGCCAGCAGCGTAGGTGGAGCCGAAGTTTACGAGCAGTACTTC. Encoded protein: CASSVGGAEVYEQYF.

This clone was observed a single time. V gene TRBV6-6 combines with J gene TRBJ2-3; no definite D call. In germline, CDR1 is MNHNY, CDR2 SVGAGI (reference sequence). The CDR3 runs to 15 residues. V shed 0 bases and J shed 1 base, with 8 bases lying between them. For the CDR3, the DNA is TGTGCCAGCAGTTACTCGAGATACGGCACAGATACGCAGTATTTT. It encodes CASSYSRYGTDTQYF.